The rows below give T cell receptor beta chains drawn from one sample of a study of OX40 agonist ivuxolimab in advanced cancers. TCRdb's copy holds only in-frame clones and misses some; the assay was immunoSEQ multiplex PCR. The sample lists about 42,000 clones; around nine tenths were seen once. This sample comprised CD4+ or CD8+ T cells sorted from blood, obtained in a trial of the OX40 agonist ivuxolimab. All receptors derive from an adult with an advanced solid tumor such as melanoma, head and neck, liver or kidney cancer. Each CDR3 is given with its conserved first and last residue. The D gene is left open where the match is weak. Clone size is not always given. Where it is, it says once, few, many or a class for expanded clones.

V	J	size	D	CDR3	DNA
TRBV27	TRBJ2-3	NA	NA	CASSIWAGTDTQYF	TGTGCCAGCAGTATCTGGGCGGGAACAGATACGCAGTATTTT
TRBV7-9	TRBJ1-2	NA	NA	CASSLVGLGPLYGYTF	TGTGCCAGCAGCTTAGTTGGCCTAGGGCCTCTGTATGGCTACACCTTC
TRBV6-1	TRBJ2-7	once	NA	CAISTPGELEQYF	TGTGCCATCAGTACCCCGGGGGAGCTCGAGCAGTACTTC
TRBV5-4	TRBJ1-2	NA	NA	CASSLWGDGPYGYTF	TGTGCCAGCAGCTTGTGGGGGGACGGCCCTTATGGCTACACCTTC
TRBV13	TRBJ2-7	NA	NA	CASSSRGGGYEQYF	TGTGCCAGCAGCTCCCGGGGTGGGGGCTACGAGCAGTACTTC
TRBV14	TRBJ2-7	NA	NA	CASSQVSEGIYEQYF	TGTGCCAGCAGCCAAGTTTCGGAGGGAATCTACGAGCAGTACTTC
TRBV19	TRBJ1-2	NA	TRBD1	CATNVWGQGIYGYTF	TGTGCCACCAACGTCTGGGGACAGGGCATCTATGGCTACACCTTC
TRBV7-7	TRBJ2-5	NA	TRBD2	CASSPRLAGMETQYF	TGTGCTAGCAGCCCCCGACTAGCGGGAATGGAGACCCAGTACTTC
TRBV27	TRBJ1-5	NA	NA	CATTTGNQPQHF	TGTGCCACTACGACAGGTAATCAGCCCCAGCATTTT
TRBV7-9	TRBJ1-1	NA	NA	CATYRGGVNTEAFF	TGTGCCACCTATAGGGGCGGGGTGAACACTGAAGCTTTCTTT
TRBV5-1	TRBJ2-3	NA	NA	CASSLGASWEVGTDTQYF	TGCGCCAGCAGCTTAGGGGCTAGCTGGGAGGTAGGCACAGATACGCAGTATTTT
TRBV28	TRBJ1-1	NA	NA	CASSLGTEAFF	TGTGCCAGCAGCTTGGGAACTGAAGCTTTCTTT
TRBV7-6	TRBJ2-1	once	NA	CASSLVSRGIRNEQFF	TGTGCCAGCAGCTTAGTGTCCAGGGGAATTAGAAATGAGCAGTTCTTC
TRBV9	TRBJ2-5	medium-sized	NA	CASSVVEGSLETQYF	TGTGCCAGCAGCGTCGTAGAGGGGAGTTTAGAGACCCAGTACTTC
TRBV12-5	TRBJ2-7	NA	NA	CASGLEGGYEQYF	TGTGCTAGTGGTTTGGAAGGGGGCTACGAGCAGTACTTC
TRBV28	TRBJ2-2	NA	TRBD1	CASSSPGTVNTGELFF	TGTGCCAGCAGTTCACCCGGGACAGTGAACACCGGGGAGCTGTTTTTT
TRBV6-5	TRBJ2-7	NA	TRBD2	CASSYSLASGEQYF	TGTGCCAGCAGTTACTCGTTGGCTAGCGGGGAGCAGTACTTC
TRBV7-8	TRBJ2-5	NA	NA	CASSLRTIPSETQYF	TGTGCCAGCAGCTTAAGGACAATCCCATCAGAGACCCAGTACTTC
TRBV5-1	TRBJ2-1	many	NA	CASSLAGEQFF	TGCGCCAGCAGCTTGGCTGGGGAGCAGTTCTTC
TRBV5-4	TRBJ1-2	NA	NA	CASSLLESPFYGYTF	TGTGCCAGCAGCTTGTTAGAGTCCCCCTTCTATGGCTACACCTTC
TRBV2	TRBJ2-2	once	TRBD1	CASSPEDRGDGELFF	TGTGCCAGCAGCCCTGAGGACAGGGGGGACGGGGAGCTGTTTTTT
TRBV4-1	TRBJ2-7	NA	NA	CASSQLGTPPEQYF	TGCGCCAGCAGCCAACTTGGCACCCCCCCCGAGCAGTACTTC
TRBV9	TRBJ2-2	NA	NA	CASSVRRGLSDTGELFF	TGTGCCAGCAGCGTCAGAAGAGGGCTTTCGGACACCGGGGAGCTGTTTTTT
TRBV7-9	TRBJ2-5	few	NA	CASSLDGTQYF	TGTGCCAGCAGCTTAGATGGGACCCAGTACTTC
TRBV5-5	TRBJ1-5	once	NA	CASSLRLLGVNQPQHF	TGTGCCAGCAGCTTACGCCTGCTGGGTGTAAATCAGCCCCAGCATTTT
TRBV14	TRBJ2-3	NA	TRBD1	CASSQYRGFTDTQYF	TGTGCCAGCAGCCAATACAGGGGATTTACAGATACGCAGTATTTT
TRBV6-5	TRBJ2-1	NA	NA	CASTVGGNEQFF	TGTGCCAGTACGGTGGGGGGCAATGAGCAGTTCTTC
TRBV4-3	TRBJ2-3	NA	TRBD2	CASSLLAGGTDTQYF	TGCGCCAGCAGCCTCCTAGCGGGGGGCACAGATACGCAGTATTTT
TRBV29-1	TRBJ2-7	NA	TRBD1	CSVQTGLTYEQYF	TGCAGCGTCCAGACAGGGCTAACCTACGAGCAGTACTTC
TRBV7-9	TRBJ1-5	few	NA	CASSSLEEGGQPQHF	TGTGCCAGCAGCTCCCTCGAGGAGGGCGGTCAGCCCCAGCATTTT
TRBV30	TRBJ1-2	NA	NA	CAWGDERTGNYGYTF	TGTGCCTGGGGGGATGAGAGAACAGGGAACTATGGCTACACCTTC
TRBV4-1	TRBJ2-5	NA	NA	CASSQGAGLGETQYF	TGCGCCAGCAGCCAAGGTGCAGGTTTGGGAGAGACCCAGTACTTC
TRBV7-9	TRBJ1-1	NA	NA	CASSLVRGQSEAFF	TGTGCCAGCAGCTTAGTTCGGGGGCAGTCTGAAGCTTTCTTT
TRBV27	TRBJ2-5	NA	NA	CASSLSSRETQYF	TGTGCCAGCAGTTTAAGCAGTAGGGAGACCCAGTACTTC
TRBV9	TRBJ1-2	NA	TRBD1	CASSVGTGGGYTF	TGTGCCAGCAGCGTAGGGACAGGGGGCGGCTACACCTTC
TRBV2	TRBJ1-4	NA	NA	CASSESPRQDEKLFF	TGTGCCAGCAGTGAAAGCCCCCGGCAGGATGAAAAACTGTTTTTT
TRBV9	TRBJ2-7	NA	TRBD2	CASSTRLAGYLSEQYF	TGTGCCAGCAGCACCCGACTAGCGGGTTACCTTTCCGAGCAGTACTTC
TRBV7-9	TRBJ2-3	NA	NA	CASSDLQGKRDTQYF	TGTGCCAGCAGCGACCTGCAGGGGAAAAGAGATACGCAGTATTTT
TRBV7-9	TRBJ2-7	NA	NA	CASSLYLYEQYF	TGTGCCAGCAGCTTATACCTATACGAGCAGTACTTC
TRBV11-2	TRBJ2-7	NA	NA	CASSTPGAEQYF	TGTGCCAGCAGTACCCCGGGGGCGGAGCAGTACTTC
TRBV7-9	TRBJ2-7	once	NA	CASSPPGEAEQYF	TGTGCCAGCAGCCCCCCTGGTGAGGCCGAGCAGTACTTC
TRBV9	TRBJ1-4	NA	NA	CASSVDGGTNEKLFF	TGTGCCAGCAGCGTAGATGGAGGCACTAATGAAAAACTGTTTTTT
TRBV10-3	TRBJ2-1	NA	TRBD2	CAISRGGPGSYNEQFF	TGTGCCATCAGCCGGGGGGGGCCTGGCTCCTACAATGAGCAGTTCTTC
TRBV7-6	TRBJ2-2	NA	TRBD2	CASSWGLAGGTGELFF	TGTGCCAGCAGCTGGGGACTAGCGGGAGGGACCGGGGAGCTGTTTTTT
TRBV27	TRBJ2-3	NA	NA	CASSLSMEAKQYF	TGTGCCAGCAGTTTATCGATGGAAGCGAAGCAGTATTTT
TRBV9	TRBJ1-2	NA	NA	CASSPIQGGYGYTF	TGTGCCAGCAGCCCTATACAGGGAGGCTATGGCTACACCTTC
TRBV7-9	TRBJ2-5	NA	NA	CASSLVEGHGFAFETQYF	TGTGCCAGCAGCTTAGTAGAGGGGCATGGGTTTGCGTTCGAGACCCAGTACTTC
TRBV7-2	TRBJ2-7	NA	NA	CASSSARYEQYF	TGTGCCAGCAGCTCAGCGCGTTACGAGCAGTACTTC
TRBV27	TRBJ2-7	NA	TRBD1	CASSSDRGRDEQYF	TGTGCCAGCAGTTCGGACAGGGGGCGCGACGAGCAGTACTTC
TRBV5-4	TRBJ2-7	NA	TRBD2	CASSDGLAGRSYEQYF	TGTGCCAGCAGCGACGGACTAGCGGGAAGATCCTACGAGCAGTACTTC
TRBV7-2	TRBJ2-7	NA	NA	CASSPDYRGLYEQYF	TGTGCCAGCAGTCCAGATTACCGGGGCCTGTACGAGCAGTACTTC
TRBV4-2	TRBJ2-3	NA	NA	CASSPWANVADTQYF	TGTGCCAGCAGCCCCTGGGCGAACGTTGCGGATACGCAGTATTTT
TRBV28	TRBJ2-7	NA	NA	CASSLSLALGYEQYF	TGTGCCAGCAGTTTAAGTCTAGCGTTGGGCTACGAGCAGTACTTC
TRBV29-1	TRBJ1-6	NA	NA	CSVPRQKSSSYNSPLHF	TGCAGCGTTCCACGACAGAAGTCGAGCTCCTATAATTCACCCCTCCACTTT
TRBV7-9	TRBJ2-2	NA	NA	CASSPGPPMGELFF	TGTGCCAGCAGCCCGGGACCCCCGATGGGGGAGCTGTTTTTT
TRBV7-2	TRBJ2-5	NA	TRBD2	CASSLVAGQSGIQYF	TGTGCCAGCAGCTTAGTGGCGGGCCAAAGCGGGATCCAGTACTTC
TRBV6-1	TRBJ2-3	NA	NA	CAITRVWSTDTQYF	TGTGCCATCACAAGGGTGTGGAGCACAGATACGCAGTATTTT
TRBV7-6	TRBJ2-7	NA	NA	CASSSGGRPTYEQYF	TGTGCCAGCAGCTCCGGTGGGAGGCCCACCTACGAGCAGTACTTC
TRBV4-1	TRBJ1-2	NA	NA	CASSQVINNYGYTF	TGCGCCAGCAGCCAAGTCATAAATAACTATGGCTACACCTTC
TRBV2	TRBJ1-5	once	NA	CASSDSGGNQPQHF	TGTGCCAGCAGTGATTCCGGGGGGAATCAGCCCCAGCATTTT